This note documents a single T cell receptor beta chain sequence. Its cognate antigen is unknown. Measured with immunoSEQ multiplex PCR; TCRdb has only the in-frame clones, and not every one. Here the sample spans around 150,000 clones, approximately 86% being singletons. The sample belongs to a study of lymphopenia after photon versus proton radiotherapy. Broader study findings: Proton therapy kept repertoires fairly stable, unlike photons, which gained effector/memory cells. Only patients who died were analyzed for survival; proton advantage is unproven. Oligoclonal CD8+ Temra expansion after nadir drove photon patients' diversity drop.

The V gene's germline CDR1 is SGHRS and CDR2 YFSETQ. V lost 2 bases to trimming and J lost 7 bases; unmatched junction nucleotides: 8. This CDR3 comprises 14 residues. The rearrangement joins TRBV5-1 to TRBJ2-7; 8 bases agree with TRBD1. This receptor was taken from a man between 50 and 59 years old with gastric cancer. Material: peripheral blood, obtained from a patient treated with photon-based radiotherapy. The CDR3, as DNA: TGCGCCAGCAGCTTTCAGGACAGGGTCGATGAGCAGTACTTC. This codes for CASSFQDRVDEQYF.